Listed below are T cell receptor beta chains from one sample, sequenced in a study of blood T cells in healthy people across ages. TCRdb re-derived calls from the 5' RACE reads in MiXCR, one entry per CDR3 protein. This table holds some 1.5 million distinct CDR3 sequences, roughly 27% found once. The sequencing input was blood. The receptors come from a woman younger than 45 in good health. CDR3s include the opening cysteine and the closing phenylalanine or tryptophan.

cdr3_aa	v_call
CASSIYDRMREQYF	TRBV7-9
CSVEFGYEQYF	TRBV29-1
CASRGQGGLTYNEQYF	TRBV12-3/TRBV12-4
CASRTSFASDEQYF	TRBV7-9
CASSSTAIGSYEQYF	TRBV7-9
CASKRASEDYGYTF	TRBV7-3
CATSEGAMGEQFF	TRBV24-1
CANRRSAQRNEQFF	TRBV6-6
CASSPGQGQLNYGYTF	TRBV2
CSVVVANNEQFF	TRBV29-1
CASRRQEGYETQYF	TRBV5-1
CASSLDLAGGADEQFF	TRBV5-8
CSARSGDYTDTRYF	TRBV20-1
CASSVGTATVEGYTF	TRBV9
CASSLTAPSDTQYF	TRBV11-2
CAISESWGANEKLFF	TRBV10-3
CASNSTGNTEAFF	TRBV7-6
CASSSRGLAASYEQYF	TRBV27
CAGSQAVGQNYGYTF	TRBV4-2
CASSLGQGPTEAFF	TRBV5-1
CSVVSPSEAQETQYF	TRBV29-1
CASSLAATGTNYGYTF	TRBV7-9
CASSYYGEAGELFF	TRBV7-9
CASSLQGTETQYF	TRBV5-1
CASSNGQISNQPQHF	TRBV12-3/TRBV12-4
CANSDSSYEQYF	TRBV28
CASSQIKGGYGYTF	TRBV4-3
CASSFGTVQETQYF	TRBV6-6
CTSSLQATYEQYF	TRBV12-3/TRBV12-4
CASSYLNSPTDTQYF	TRBV6-6
CASTMTGGSEKLFF	TRBV12-3/TRBV12-4
CASSILSVPYNEQFF	TRBV7-9
CASRLTSSYNEQFF	TRBV28
CASSSRQGRAGELFF	TRBV7-9